This passage covers 23 T cell receptor beta chains from one sample sequenced in a study of low-dose radiotherapy and immunotherapy resistance in tumors. Time point noted: after trial treatment. Sample treatment: LDRT plus nivolumab, ipilimumab, low-dose cyclophosphamide and aspirin (RACIN trial). TRAV- and TRBV-specific primers, spanning alpha and beta chains, primed first-strand cDNA. TCR amplification ran approximately 20 PCR cycles using constant-region and V-primer adapter primers. TCRdb re-called the reads through MiXCR, storing one row per CDR3 protein. This table holds under 95,000 distinct CDR3 sequences, about 17% found once. The sequences come from PBMCs, collected after low-dose radiotherapy plus immunotherapy. The receptors shown here come from a male donor with prostate cancer.

This clonotype rates as medium-sized (0.01 to 0.1%). This chain connects TRBV10-3 to TRBJ2-7; D not resolved. Germline V CDR1 and CDR2: ENHRY, SYGVKD. Between the trimmed V and J ends, which lost 6 bases and 6 bases, there was a span of 12 bases. The CDR3 has 12 amino acids. The CDR3 here is CAISGLGPEQYF. The DNA for the CDR3 is TGTGCCATCAGCGGGCTGGGTCCCGAGCAGTACTTC.

This clonotype was seen repeatedly, ten times or more. The chain joins TRBV6-2 or TRBV6-3 to TRBJ1-1; D gene uncertain. Germline assignment: CDR1 MNHEY and CDR2 SVGEGT. V was trimmed by 2 bases and J by 2 bases, leaving 6 bases between them. The CDR3 covers 13 residues. CDR3 loop: CASSYAGNTEAFF. DNA for the CDR3: TGTGCCAGCAGTTACGCCGGAAACACTGAAGCTTTCTTT.

This clonotype has ten or more counts. J is TRBJ2-2 and V is TRBV27; D remains ambiguous. The V and J ends lost 7 bases and 2 bases respectively, with 14 bases between them. Germline V CDR1 and CDR2: MNHEY, SMNVEV (reference sequence). CDR3 length equals 15 residues. DNA of the CDR3: TGTGCCAGCACCGACGGGCAGATTAACACCGGGGAGCTGTTTTTT. Its translation: CASTDGQINTGELFF.

This clonotype was picked up many times. This chain links TRBV29-1 with TRBJ1-1; D is perhaps TRBD1 (6 bases). The V and J ends lost 7 bases and 5 bases respectively, with 17 bases between them. Germline V lookup: CDR1 SQVTM, CDR2 ANQGSEA. This CDR3 has 13 amino acids. The CDR3 loop is CSAYRERGTEAFF. CDR3 sequence (DNA): TGCAGCGCGTACAGGGAGAGAGGGACTGAAGCTTTCTTT.

This clonotype was detected many times. The V and J genes are TRBV4-1 and TRBJ2-1; the match to TRBD2 covers 12 bases. The V gene end was trimmed by 1 base and the J gene end by 7 bases; junction bases not matched to a gene: 14. CDR3 size: 19 residues. The germline CDR1 and CDR2 sequences are MGHRA and YSYEKL. In DNA, the CDR3 is TGCGCCAGCAGCCAAGTTTGGCTAGCGGGAGGGCCGAGGGTTAATGAGCAGTTCTTC. This gives the protein CASSQVWLAGGPRVNEQFF.

This clonotype has ten or more counts. V usage is TRBV5-1 and J usage is TRBJ2-3; D gene uncertain. Germline values: CDR1 SGHRS, CDR2 YFSETQ. The CDR3 has 14 amino acids. V was trimmed by 4 bases and J by 2 bases, leaving 11 bases between them. CDR3 nucleotides: TGCGCCAGCAGCATGACTCCTCTCACAGATACGCAGTATTTT. Protein: CASSMTPLTDTQYF.

This clonotype has at least ten counts. The genes are TRBV28 and TRBJ2-6; D not resolved. CDR3 length: 14 residues. Germline V CDR1 and CDR2: MDHEN, SYDVKM. V was shortened by 4 bases and J by 4 bases, with 8 bases between the two germline ends. The CDR3 is CASSSASGANVLTF. As DNA, the CDR3 is TGTGCCAGCAGTTCTGCGTCCGGGGCCAACGTCCTGACTTTC.

This clonotype was counted ten times or more. The chain employs TRBV19 and TRBJ2-4; a possible D gene is TRBD1 (6 bases). The germline V gene has CDR1 LNHDA and CDR2 SQIVND (reference sequence). The CDR3 totals 13 residues. V lost 7 bases to trimming and J lost 2 bases, with 9 bases between them. This CDR3 reads CASMDRPKNIQYF. Here the CDR3 DNA reads TGTGCCAGTATGGACAGACCCAAAAACATTCAGTACTTC.

In its sample, this clonotype was seen many times. J is TRBJ2-3 and V is TRBV30, with 9 bases matching TRBD1. Germline CDR1 GTSNPN, CDR2 SVGIG (reference sequence). The CDR3 runs 15 residues. V lost 5 bases and J lost 3; bases outside the gene matches: 9. CDR3 loop: CAWSRGQGRTDTQYF. The CDR3 nucleotides are TGTGCCTGGTCCCGGGGACAGGGAAGGACAGATACGCAGTATTTT.

This clonotype was detected ten times or more. In DNA, the CDR3 is TGTGCCAGCAGCTGGGAGACAGAAGCCACTGAAGCTTTCTTT. This translates into CASSWETEATEAFF. The J gene is TRBJ1-1, the V gene TRBV5-4; D is perhaps TRBD1 (5 bases). Germline loops: CDR1 SGHNT, CDR2 YYREEE (reference sequence). This CDR3 has 14 amino acids. Trimming took off 3 bases at V and 4 bases at J, with 13 bases between the two ends.

This clonotype was counted ten times or more. The chain recombines TRBV30 with TRBJ2-1; D gene ambiguous. V lost 0 bases and J 9 bases, leaving 15 bases between the germline ends. CDR1 and CDR2 from the germline V gene are GTSNPN and SVGIG (reference sequence). The CDR3 runs to 14 residues. The CDR3 is CAWSVPQSQVEQFF. As DNA, the CDR3 is TGTGCCTGGAGTGTACCACAGAGTCAGGTTGAGCAGTTCTTC. The variable domain in full, completed from reference TRBV30 and TRBJ2-1, reads SQTIHQWPATLVQPVGSPLSLECTVEGTSNPNLYWYRQAAGRGLQLLFYSVGIGQISSEVPQNLSASRPQDRQFILSSKKLLLSDSGFYLCAWSVPQSQVEQFFGPGTRLTVL.

This clonotype was counted ten times or more. The CDR3 region is CASSVGPGTSVGEQFF. CDR3 in DNA: TGTGCCAGCAGCGTAGGCCCCGGGACTAGCGTTGGTGAGCAGTTCTTC. This chain connects TRBV9 to TRBJ2-1; 10 nucleotides align to TRBD2. J gave up 9 bases and V 0 bases, and 9 bases lay outside the gene matches. This CDR3 is 16 amino acids long. In germline, CDR1 is SGDLS, CDR2 YYNGEE.

This clonotype came up many times. This chain connects TRBV29-1 to TRBJ1-1; 7 nucleotides align to TRBD1. The CDR3 runs 14 residues. Germline V gene data show CDR1 as SQVTM and CDR2 as ANQGSEA. Unmatched junction bases numbered 7, after V lost 5 bases and J lost 1 base. The chain's CDR3 is CSVYRGPTNTEAFF. In DNA form, the CDR3 reads TGCAGCGTTTACAGGGGTCCAACGAACACTGAAGCTTTCTTT.

This clonotype was detected many times. This chain links TRBV29-1 with TRBJ2-7; 11 positions agree with TRBD2. This CDR3 is 14 amino acids long. Germline V lookup: CDR1 SQVTM, CDR2 ANQGSEA. J gave up 6 bases and V 4 bases, and 8 bases lay outside the gene matches. CDR3 nucleotide sequence: TGCAGCGTTGGCCTAGCGGGAGGAAGGAGCGAGCAGTACTTC. Translating gives CSVGLAGGRSEQYF.

The sample holds many counts of this clonotype. The chain uses TRBV23-1 and TRBJ2-7; TRBD1 might be the D (5 bases). TRBV23-1 is given ORF status, its function remaining uncertain. V lost 1 base, J lost 0 bases, and 22 bases lay in between. The CDR3 is made up of 19 amino acids. The CDR3 here is CASSQFKTELQDSSYEQYF. DNA of the CDR3: TGCGCCAGCAGTCAATTTAAGACCGAACTACAGGATAGCTCCTACGAGCAGTACTTC.

The gene calls are TRBV24-1 and TRBJ2-2, with D unresolved. This CDR3 spans 15 amino acids. The germline V gene has CDR1 KGHDR and CDR2 SFDVKD. V dropped 3 bases and J dropped 7 bases, with 14 bases sitting between them. CDR3 residues: CATSDPPGLNGELFF. CDR3 nucleotides: TGTGCCACCAGTGATCCTCCGGGCCTGAACGGGGAGCTGTTTTTT.

On this clonotype itself: With a far larger clone one base away, a read error is the likely cause. The chain couples TRBV29-1 to TRBJ2-1, with a possible D match to TRBD1 (6 bases). This CDR3 region has 13 residues. V was cut by 7 bases and J by 10 bases, with 20 bases left in between. Germline V gene sequence: CDR1 SQVTM, CDR2 ANQGSEA. The CDR3 region has the DNA TGCAGCGCCATCAGTACAGGGAACTACGAGCAGTTCTTC. It codes for CSAISTGNYEQFF.

This clonotype was recorded at least ten times. CDR3 sequence: CASSTRWSSGDTQYF. DNA of the CDR3: TGTGCCAGCAGCACCCGTTGGAGTAGCGGCGATACGCAGTATTTT. The chain is built from TRBV28 and TRBJ2-3, with TRBD2 as a possible D gene (6 bases). CDR3 length: 15 residues. V lost 6 bases to trimming and J lost 6 bases, with 19 bases between them. CDR1 and CDR2 (germline): MDHEN, SYDVKM.

The table lists this clonotype with many counts. The chain couples TRBV29-1 to TRBJ2-1; the match to TRBD2 covers 9 bases. V dropped 6 bases and J dropped 1; count of bases not matched to a gene: 16. This CDR3 is built from 18 residues. The germline V gene encodes CDR1 SQVTM and CDR2 ANQGSEA. The CDR3 sequence: CSVRTPSGRTGSYNEQFF. CDR3 nucleotide sequence: TGCAGCGTCCGAACACCGAGCGGGAGGACGGGATCCTACAATGAGCAGTTCTTC.

This clonotype was observed at least ten times. V and J are TRBV5-1 and TRBJ2-6, with D perhaps TRBD1 (6 bases). V shed 0 bases and J shed 0 bases, with 13 bases lying between them. The CDR3 consists of 18 residues. Per the germline V gene, CDR1 is SGHRS and CDR2 is YFSETQ. CDR3 residues: CASSLVGRGSSGANVLTF. The CDR3 DNA reads TGCGCCAGCAGCTTGGTTGGCAGGGGAAGCTCTGGGGCCAACGTCCTGACTTTC.

This clonotype was detected only a few times. The rearrangement links TRBV13 to TRBJ2-1; a possible D gene is TRBD1 (6 bases). The germline V gene encodes CDR1 PRHDT and CDR2 FYEKMQ (reference sequence). Trimming cost V 6 bases and J 7 bases, with 10 bases left between them. The CDR3 loop spans 12 amino acids. The CDR3 DNA reads TGTGCCAGCAGTATAGGACAGAATGAGCAGTTCTTC. It translates to CASSIGQNEQFF.

The table lists this clonotype with many counts. This sequence joins TRBV30 and TRBJ1-2, with D maybe TRBD1 (5 bases). Germline CDR1 and CDR2: GTSNPN and SVGIG (reference sequence). V lost 0 bases, J lost 2 bases, and 10 bases lay in between. The CDR3 is 14 residues long. CDR3 residues: CAWSVLAGNYGYTF. For the CDR3, the DNA is TGTGCCTGGAGTGTACTTGCAGGGAACTATGGCTACACCTTC.

This chain connects TRBV20-1 to TRBJ1-4; D remains ambiguous. There are 12 residues in the CDR3. V was cut by 1 base and J by 7 bases, with 7 bases left in between. The germline gives CDR1 DFQATT, CDR2 SNEGSKA (reference sequence). The CDR3 loop reads CSARVPSEKLFF. The CDR3 nucleotides read TGCAGTGCTAGAGTCCCCAGTGAAAAACTGTTTTTT.